A selection of T cell receptor beta chains follows, all from one sample in a study of cytomegalovirus exposure and HLA in healthy donors. The repertoire was sequenced with immunoSEQ multiplex PCR; TCRdb's copy has only in-frame clones and lacks some. The sample shows 100,000 to 120,000 clones, approximately 87% of them seen only once. What was sequenced was PBMCs. The receptors originated from a woman aged 30 to 39 in good health and CMV-seropositive. Each CDR3 is given with its conserved first and last residue. A D gene is named only where the DNA matches it firmly. Not all rows give a size; the values are once, few, many and, for expanded clones, a class.

j_call | v_call | d_call | clone_size | cdr3_nt | cdr3_aa
TRBJ2-2 | TRBV2 | TRBD2 | - | TGTGCCAGCAGCGCCGGGACTAGCGGGGCCGGGGAGCTGTTTTTT | CASSAGTSGAGELFF
TRBJ2-7 | TRBV7-9 | TRBD1 | - | TGTGCCAGCAGCCCTACCGGACAGGGGGCGAGTGAGCAGTACTTC | CASSPTGQGASEQYF
TRBJ2-7 | TRBV28 | - | - | TGTGCCAGCAGTAGGTGGGAGACCCCCTCGAGGCGGGAGCAGTACTTC | CASSRWETPSRREQYF
TRBJ2-2 | TRBV6-1 | - | - | TGTGCCAGCCCGGAAAGGCCCGGGTTGACCGGGGAGCTGTTTTTT | CASPERPGLTGELFF
TRBJ2-1 | TRBV15 | - | - | TGTGCCACCAGCAGAGGACAGTACAATGAGCAGTTCTTC | CATSRGQYNEQFF
TRBJ2-3 | TRBV7-9 | - | - | TGTGCCAGCAGCTCTAGCGCAGCTAGCACAGATACGCAGTATTTT | CASSSSAASTDTQYF
TRBJ1-2 | TRBV19 | TRBD1 | - | TGTGCCAGTAGTATTAAAGGGACAGGGGGCATCTATGGCTACACCTTC | CASSIKGTGGIYGYTF
TRBJ1-5 | TRBV10-3 | - | - | TGTGCCATCAGACCTGGGGGGGCCAATCAGCCCCAGCATTTT | CAIRPGGANQPQHF
TRBJ2-5 | TRBV18 | TRBD2 | - | TGTGCCAGCTCATCCCGGCCGGGAGGAGAGACCCAGTACTTC | CASSSRPGGETQYF
TRBJ2-7 | TRBV2 | - | - | TGTGCCAGCAGTGTAATTAGCGCGGGGCGTGAGCAGTACTTC | CASSVISAGREQYF
TRBJ1-3 | TRBV7-6 | - | - | TGTGCCAGCAGCTTGGGCCGGATCTCTGGAAACACCATATATTTT | CASSLGRISGNTIYF
TRBJ1-2 | TRBV6-5 | TRBD1 | few | TGTGCCAGCAGCTCCCGGACAGGGGGAGGTGGCTACACCTTC | CASSSRTGGGGYTF
TRBJ2-1 | TRBV27 | TRBD2 | once | TGTGCCAGCAGTTCTAGCGGACCCAGGAATGAGCAGTTCTTC | CASSSSGPRNEQFF
TRBJ2-7 | TRBV7-2 | - | - | TGTGCCAGCAGCTTACCCGGACTTGAGCAGTACTTC | CASSLPGLEQYF
TRBJ1-4 | TRBV9 | TRBD1 | - | TGTGCCAGCAGCGTAGGCCGGGGACAGACTGAAAAACTGTTTTTT | CASSVGRGQTEKLFF
TRBJ2-7 | TRBV11-2 | - | - | TGTGCCAGCAGCAAGACCGTCGCAGGGCCTTTCTTC | CASSKTVAGPFF
TRBJ1-6 | TRBV23-1 | - | - | TGCGCCAGCACCGTAGAGAATTCACCCCTCCACTTT | CASTVENSPLHF
TRBJ2-2 | TRBV6-1 | - | - | TGTGCCAGCCGCGATTACACCGGGGAGCTGTTTTTT | CASRDYTGELFF
TRBJ1-6 | TRBV27 | - | - | TGTGCCAGCAGTTTCGCCAGTTCACCCCTCCACTTT | CASSFASSPLHF
TRBJ1-3 | TRBV29-1 | - | - | TGCAGCGTTGTTCCGACAGATGGAAACACCATATATTTT | CSVVPTDGNTIYF